The 20 T cell receptor beta chains in this list originate from one sample, sequenced in a study of blood T cell repertoires in COVID-19. Produced via immunoSEQ multiplex PCR; TCRdb's table is partial and in-frame only. The profile shows around 380,000 clones, more than 75% of them singletons. Sequencing input: peripheral blood. The source is a human donor with acute or convalescent COVID-19. The donor label of this sample is uncertain.

The chain recombines TRBV3-1 (or the pseudogene TRBV3-2) with TRBJ2-3; perhaps TRBD1 as D (5 bases). Germline CDR1 LGHDT, CDR2 YNNKEL (reference sequence). Trimming left V 4 bases short and J 2 bases short, with 13 bases between. The CDR3 is made up of 15 amino acids. This CDR3 reads CASSPRQSPTDTQYF. In nucleotides, the CDR3 is TGTGCCAGCAGCCCTCGACAGAGCCCCACAGATACGCAGTATTTT.

V usage is TRBV6-5 and J usage is TRBJ1-1; unclear D gene. The CDR3 loop spans 16 amino acids. Germline CDR1 is MNHEY and CDR2 is SVGAGI. Trimming cost V 0 bases and J 0 bases, with 11 bases left between them. CDR3 residues: CASSYSTWSMNTEAFF. CDR3 bases: TGTGCCAGCAGTTACTCGACTTGGAGTATGAACACTGAAGCTTTCTTT.

This clone was counted once. This chain joins TRBV30 and TRBJ2-5; tentatively, D is TRBD1 (6 bases). V lost 1 base to trimming and J lost 5 bases, with 11 bases between them. The CDR3 loop spans 13 amino acids. Germline CDR1 reads GTSNPN; CDR2 reads SVGIG (reference sequence). Written as DNA, the CDR3 is TGTGCCTGGAGTGCCACAAGGGGGGAGACCCAGTACTTC. As protein: CAWSATRGETQYF.

The V gene is TRBV5-4, the J gene TRBJ1-1, with a tentative D call TRBD1 (5 bases). CDR1 and CDR2 (germline): SGHNT, YYREEE (reference sequence). The germline V and J ends were trimmed by 9 bases and 1 base, with 19 bases remaining between them. The CDR3 is 15 amino acids. CDR3 amino acids: CAIPGGEGWNTEAFF. The CDR3 nucleotides are TGTGCCATCCCTGGGGGGGAAGGTTGGAACACTGAAGCTTTCTTT. Together with reference TRBV5-4 and TRBJ1-1, the CDR3 gives the full variable domain: ETGVTQSPTHLIKTRGQQVTLRCSSQSGHNTVSWYQQALGQGPQFIFQYYREEENGRGNFPPRFSGLQFPNYSSELNVNALELDDSALYLCAIPGGEGWNTEAFFGQGTRLTVV.

Points on this clone: Other DNA sequences in the same sample also yield this CDR3. This rearrangement joins TRBV3-1 (or the pseudogene TRBV3-2) to TRBJ1-6; maybe TRBD1 (6 bases). Germline V gene lookup returns CDR1 LGHDT and CDR2 YNNKEL (reference sequence). CDR3 size: 15 residues. Trimming left V 4 bases short and J 6 bases short, with 13 bases between. The DNA for the CDR3 is TGTGCCAGCAGCCGGACGGGACAAAGTAATTCACCCCTCCACTTT. Protein sequence: CASSRTGQSNSPLHF.

The CDR3 DNA follows: TGTGCCAGCAGTACAGACAGGGGGCGAATCCCCCAGCATTTT. Translated, it gives CASSTDRGRIPQHF. The J gene is TRBJ1-5, the V gene TRBV2; 10 nucleotides line up with TRBD1. Per germline, CDR1 SNHLY and CDR2 FYNNEI. This CDR3 is 14 amino acids long. V shed 5 bases, J shed 10 bases, and the junction held 8 bases outside the gene matches.

The rearrangement links TRBV2 to TRBJ1-1; the D is unclear. The V gene lost 7 bases and the J gene lost 0 bases, with 12 bases spanning the gap. CDR1 and CDR2 from the germline V gene are SNHLY and FYNNEI. The CDR3 runs 14 residues. The CDR3 spells CASKIETVNTEAFF. CDR3 sequence (DNA): TGTGCCAGCAAAATTGAAACAGTGAACACTGAAGCTTTCTTT.

The chain has TRBV18 and TRBJ1-6; 8 nucleotides match TRBD1. CDR3 size: 16 residues. Looked up from germline, CDR1 is KGHSH and CDR2 is LQKENI. V gave up 3 bases and J gave up 7 bases; unmatched junction bases: 8. The CDR3 DNA follows: TGTGCCAGCTCACCCCCCGGCAGGGGGCAGAATTCACCCCTCCACTTT. Its protein is CASSPPGRGQNSPLHF.

The CDR3 region is CASSVAHSGRTQYF. The CDR3 DNA follows: TGTGCCAGCAGCGTAGCCCATAGCGGGAGAACCCAGTACTTC. The chain uses TRBV9 and TRBJ2-4; 9 bases line up with TRBD2. The germline V gene has CDR1 SGDLS and CDR2 YYNGEE. The CDR3 is 14 residues long. Trimming removed 0 bases from V and 13 bases from J; junction bases left unmatched: 8.

This chain connects TRBV5-5 to TRBJ1-6, with 8 bases matching TRBD1. V was clipped by 4 bases and J by 7 bases; unmatched bases: 4. The CDR3 has 14 residues. The germline CDR1 and CDR2 sequences are SGHKS and YYEKEE (reference sequence). CDR3 sequence reads: CASSRTGQNSPLHF. In DNA, the CDR3 is TGTGCCAGCAGCCGGACAGGGCAGAATTCACCCCTCCACTTT.

This clone was found a few times. V gene TRBV7-9 combines with J gene TRBJ2-7, with 10 bases aligning to TRBD1. CDR3 length equals 15 residues. Germline CDR1 and CDR2: SEHNR and FQNEAQ (reference sequence). V lost 3 bases and J lost 0; bases outside the gene matches: 2. CDR3 residues: CASSFGTGVSYEQYF. The DNA of the CDR3 is TGTGCCAGCAGCTTCGGGACAGGGGTCTCCTACGAGCAGTACTTC.

The chain employs TRBV3-1 (or the pseudogene TRBV3-2) and TRBJ1-5; 10 bases are a match to TRBD1. The germline CDR1 and CDR2 sequences are LGHDT and YNNKEL (reference sequence). The V segment lost 3 bases and the J segment 4 bases; nucleotides outside the gene matches: 3. The CDR3 loop spans 15 amino acids. The CDR3 DNA reads TGTGCCAGCAGCCACGGGACAGGGGTGAATCAGCCCCAGCATTTT. Protein: CASSHGTGVNQPQHF.

The chain joins TRBV10-1 to TRBJ1-2, with D uncertain. This CDR3 is built from 12 residues. Trimming stripped 8 bases from V and 5 bases from J, with 12 bases between. The germline V gene encodes CDR1 WNHNN and CDR2 SYGVQD (reference sequence). The CDR3 coding sequence is TGCGCCAGCGGACTAAGGGAGTATGGCTACACCTTC. Translation: CASGLREYGYTF.

V is TRBV19 and J is TRBJ2-1, with a weak D call TRBD2 (6 bases). V lost 2 bases and J lost 8, with 13 bases in between. Germline V gives CDR1 LNHDA, CDR2 SQIVND (reference sequence). This CDR3 has 14 residues. This CDR3 reads CASSIRGRRDEQFF. The CDR3 DNA follows: TGTGCCAGTAGTATAAGAGGGCGGAGGGATGAGCAGTTCTTC.

There are a few counts of this clone. The chain joins TRBV5-4 to TRBJ2-2; D is perhaps TRBD2 (5 bases). The CDR3 consists of 15 residues. CDR1 SGHNT and CDR2 YYREEE come from the germline V gene (reference sequence). V lost 3 bases and J 6 bases, leaving 15 bases between the germline ends. The CDR3 spells CASSSDWPRSGELFF. CDR3 in DNA: TGTGCCAGCAGCTCGGACTGGCCCCGGTCCGGGGAGCTGTTTTTT.

The chain employs TRBV24-1 and TRBJ1-5; TRBD1 is a possible D gene (6 bases). CDR3 length equals 16 residues. V shed 4 bases and J shed 2 bases, with 14 bases lying between them. Germline V CDR1 and CDR2: KGHDR, SFDVKD. CDR3 region: CATSDPQTGRNQPQHF. DNA of the CDR3: TGTGCCACCAGTGACCCTCAGACAGGACGCAATCAGCCCCAGCATTTT.

This clone has only one observation. The CDR3 spells CASSGGVETQYF. DNA of the CDR3: TGTGCCAGCAGTGGGGGGGTAGAGACCCAGTACTTC. The V gene is TRBV2, the J gene TRBJ2-5; D may be TRBD2 (6 bases). Germline CDR1 and CDR2: SNHLY and FYNNEI. The CDR3 totals 12 residues. V dropped 4 bases and J dropped 4 bases, with 7 bases sitting between them.

This clone was seen only a few times. The rearrangement uses TRBV2 and TRBJ2-7, with 8 bases that match TRBD1. The V gene's germline CDR1 is SNHLY and CDR2 FYNNEI. After removal of 7 bases from V and 6 bases from J, the junction contained 8 bases not matched to a gene. The length of the CDR3 is 13 residues. The CDR3 sequence: CASNQDRVREQYF. Written as DNA, the CDR3 is TGTGCCAGCAACCAGGACAGGGTTCGCGAGCAGTACTTC.

The chain carries TRBV3-1 (or the pseudogene TRBV3-2) and TRBJ2-7; perhaps TRBD1 as D (6 bases). This CDR3 comprises 13 residues. The V end was cut by 5 bases, the J end by 3 bases, with 11 bases between. The V gene's germline CDR1 is LGHDT and CDR2 YNNKEL (reference sequence). The CDR3 DNA reads as TGTGCCAGCAGCGAACAGGGTTACTACGAGCAGTACTTC. Translated, it gives CASSEQGYYEQYF.

CDR3 in DNA: TGTGCCTGGAATGGACAGGGCCGAGAGACCCAGTACTTC. Translated, it gives CAWNGQGRETQYF. The chain employs TRBV30 and TRBJ2-5; 8 bases are a match to TRBD1. Germline trimming cut 4 bases from V and 4 bases from J; bases unmatched to any gene: 5. There are 13 residues in the CDR3. Germline V gene sequence: CDR1 GTSNPN, CDR2 SVGIG (reference sequence).